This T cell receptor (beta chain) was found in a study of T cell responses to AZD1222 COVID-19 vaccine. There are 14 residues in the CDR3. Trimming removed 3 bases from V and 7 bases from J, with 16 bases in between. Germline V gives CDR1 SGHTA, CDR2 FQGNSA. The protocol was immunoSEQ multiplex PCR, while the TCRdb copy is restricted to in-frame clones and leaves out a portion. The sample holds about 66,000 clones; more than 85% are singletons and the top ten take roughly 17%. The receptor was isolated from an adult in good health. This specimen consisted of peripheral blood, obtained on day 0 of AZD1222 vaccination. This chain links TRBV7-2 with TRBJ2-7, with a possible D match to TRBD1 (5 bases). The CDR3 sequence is CASSLVGPEWEQYF. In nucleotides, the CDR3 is TGTGCCAGCAGCTTGGTGGGGCCCGAGTGGGAGCAGTACTTC.